These 4 T cell receptor beta chains share one sample of origin, sequenced in a study of blood T cell repertoires in COVID-19. Clones were read by immunoSEQ multiplex PCR, and TCRdb kept only the in-frame ones, dropping some. The sample records 220,000 or so clones, approximately 90% being singletons. The specimen sequenced was peripheral blood. These receptors were collected from a woman aged 50 to 60 with COVID-19, enrolled during active disease.

The chain links TRBV21-1 to TRBJ2-7; no check of the table's D call, TRBD2, against the DNA was made. TRBV21-1 is a known pseudogene. The CDR3 has 14 residues. DNA of the CDR3: TGTGCCAGCAGCAAATGGGCCCGGGGCTACGAGCAGTACGTC. Residues: CASSKWARGYEQYV.

In this sample, this clone turned up a few times. CDR3 amino acids: CASSWVRGSTDTQYF. CDR3 in DNA: TGTGCCAGCAGTTGGGTACGGGGATCCACAGATACGCAGTATTTT. The V call is TRBV6-6, the J call TRBJ2-3; possible D gene TRBD2, 5 bases. CDR3 length equals 15 residues. Germline V gene data show CDR1 as MNHNY and CDR2 as SVGAGI (reference sequence). V was clipped by 4 bases and J by 2 bases, with 13 bases between them.

The table lists this clone with many counts. This chain joins TRBV5-1 and TRBJ1-3, with 9 bases that match TRBD1. CDR1 and CDR2 from the germline V gene are SGHRS and YFSETQ. The length of the CDR3 is 15 residues. Unmatched junction bases numbered 5, after V lost 0 bases and J lost 7 bases. The chain's CDR3 is CASSLGNRGQNTIYF. The CDR3 DNA sequence: TGCGCCAGCAGCTTGGGGAACAGGGGGCAGAACACCATATATTTT.

The rearrangement uses TRBV5-6 and TRBJ1-2; weak D call: TRBD1 (5 bases). V was cut by 4 bases and J by 0 bases, with 13 bases left in between. The germline CDR1 and CDR2 sequences are SGHDT and YYEEEE. The CDR3 covers 15 residues. The CDR3 coding sequence is TGTGCCAGCAGCCAGGGTAGGGCAGCTAACTATGGCTACACCTTC. Residues: CASSQGRAANYGYTF.